A selection of T cell receptor beta chains follows, all from one sample in a study of T cell clones after liver transplantation. Only in-frame clones appear in the TCRdb table, and some are missing; sequencing was by immunoSEQ multiplex PCR. The sample records under 20,000 clones, more than 80% being singletons. The sample was CD8+ T cells from blood, taken just over 45 months after liver transplant. The source of these receptors is a human patient who received a liver transplant. A subset of T cells may come from the graft donor. CDR3s include the opening cysteine and the closing phenylalanine or tryptophan. Each record gives: D gene, J gene, clone size, CDR3 length, V gene, CDR3 protein, CDR3 DNA. The D gene is left open where the match is weak. Not all rows give a size; the values are once, few, many and, for expanded clones, a class.

NA | TRBJ2-3 | NA | 18 | TRBV5-1 | CASSFPTYYQGSTDTQYF | TGCGCCAGCAGCTTTCCGACGTACTATCAGGGAAGCACAGATACGCAGTATTTT
NA | TRBJ1-1 | NA | 13 | TRBV19 | CASTQGVNTEAFF | TGTGCCAGTACCCAGGGAGTGAACACTGAAGCTTTCTTT
NA | TRBJ2-6 | NA | 18 | TRBV10-3 | CAISLSICRYKSGQRPDF | TGTGCCATCAGTCTCAGTATCTGTAGATACAAGTCGGGCCAACGTCCTGACTTC
NA | TRBJ1-2 | NA | 14 | TRBV28 | CASSLWTITYGYTF | TGTGCCAGCAGTTTATGGACGATTACATATGGCTACACCTTC
TRBD1 | TRBJ2-3 | NA | 15 | TRBV5-5 | CASRNGQAATDTQYF | TGTGCCAGCAGAAACGGACAGGCCGCCACAGATACGCAGTATTTT
NA | TRBJ2-6 | NA | 17 | TRBV7-8 | CASSSPSALSGANVLTF | TGTGCCAGCAGCTCGCCTAGCGCCCTCTCTGGGGCCAACGTCCTGACTTTC
TRBD1 | TRBJ1-5 | NA | 13 | TRBV6-1 | CALQGGASQPQHF | TGTGCCTTACAGGGGGGGGCGAGCCAGCCCCAGCATTTT
NA | TRBJ2-3 | NA | 13 | TRBV6-5 | CASRTPLLDTQYF | TGTGCCAGCAGGACTCCTCTCTTGGATACGCAGTATTTT
NA | TRBJ2-1 | NA | 13 | TRBV10-3 | CAISEGLYNEQFF | TGTGCCATCAGTGAGGGACTATACAATGAGCAGTTCTTC
TRBD1 | TRBJ1-1 | NA | 15 | TRBV10-3 | CAISERAGGITEAFF | TGTGCCATCAGTGAAAGGGCAGGGGGCATCACTGAAGCTTTCTTT
NA | TRBJ2-7 | once | 12 | TRBV19 | CASSDSAYEQYF | TGTGCCAGCTCGGACAGTGCCTACGAGCAGTACTTC
NA | TRBJ1-4 | NA | 17 | TRBV9 | CASSGNLRRISNEKLFF | TGTGCCAGCAGCGGCAATCTCCGACGGATATCTAATGAAAAACTGTTTTTT
TRBD1 | TRBJ1-1 | NA | 14 | TRBV30 | CAWDTGTVNTEAFF | TGTGCCTGGGACACCGGGACAGTGAACACTGAAGCTTTCTTT
NA | TRBJ1-5 | NA | 12 | TRBV10-1 | CASPKPNQPQHF | TGCGCCAGCCCCAAGCCCAATCAGCCCCAGCATTTT
TRBD2 | TRBJ2-1 | NA | 15 | TRBV27 | CASSAGTSGSNEQFF | TGTGCCAGCAGTGCCGGGACTAGCGGGAGCAATGAGCAGTTCTTC
NA | TRBJ2-7 | NA | 12 | TRBV6-6 | CASRQLAYEQYF | TGTGCCAGCCGACAGTTGGCCTACGAGCAGTACTTC
NA | TRBJ1-1 | few | 13 | TRBV6-5 | CASRGGLDTEAFF | TGTGCCAGCAGGGGGGGACTCGACACTGAAGCTTTCTTT
TRBD2 | TRBJ2-1 | NA | 13 | TRBV19 | CASRLAGAYEQFF | TGTGCCAGTAGACTAGCGGGAGCTTATGAGCAGTTCTTC
NA | TRBJ2-7 | NA | 15 | TRBV19 | CASSSTGRLSYEQYF | TGTGCCAGTAGTTCTACAGGGAGGTTGAGCTACGAGCAGTACTTC
NA | TRBJ1-2 | NA | 13 | TRBV28 | CASRPDLTGGYTF | TGTGCCAGCAGACCGGATCTCACCGGGGGCTACACCTTC
NA | TRBJ1-2 | NA | 13 | TRBV27 | CASSLGRGSGYTF | TGTGCCAGCAGTTTAGGGCGTGGAAGTGGCTACACCTTC
NA | TRBJ1-1 | NA | 14 | TRBV2 | CASSGTAMNTEAFF | TGTGCCAGCAGTGGGACAGCAATGAACACTGAAGCTTTCTTT
TRBD1 | TRBJ2-2 | NA | 16 | TRBV15 | CATSRPGQGLTGELFF | TGTGCCACCAGCAGACCGGGACAGGGGTTGACCGGGGAGCTGTTTTTT
NA | TRBJ2-7 | NA | 14 | TRBV27 | CASSLILGSYEQYF | TGTGCCAGCAGTTTAATCCTGGGCTCCTACGAGCAGTACTTC
TRBD2 | TRBJ2-5 | NA | 18 | TRBV28 | CASSLNAYGTSGGETQYF | TGTGCCAGCAGTTTAAACGCCTACGGGACTAGCGGTGGAGAGACCCAGTACTTC
NA | TRBJ2-5 | once | 15 | TRBV9 | CASSGAGTPSGTQYF | TGTGCCAGCAGCGGCGCCGGGACCCCCTCGGGGACCCAGTACTTC
NA | TRBJ1-2 | NA | 13 | TRBV19 | CASSPGPGGGYTF | TGTGCCAGTAGTCCCGGACCTGGGGGGGGCTACACCTTC
NA | TRBJ2-2 | NA | 13 | TRBV28 | CAGRGANTGELFF | TGTGCCGGGAGGGGGGCGAACACCGGGGAGCTGTTTTTT
NA | TRBJ2-1 | NA | 14 | TRBV7-6 | CASSLFAADNEQFF | TGTGCCAGCAGCTTATTCGCTGCCGACAATGAGCAGTTCTTC
NA | TRBJ2-2 | NA | 15 | TRBV6-5 | CASSYSTGSTGELFF | TGTGCCAGCAGTTATTCCACAGGGTCGACCGGGGAGCTGTTTTTT
TRBD2 | TRBJ2-2 | NA | 15 | TRBV10-1 | CASKCSGLYTGELFF | TGCGCCAGCAAGTGTAGCGGGCTATACACCGGGGAGCTGTTTTTT
NA | TRBJ1-2 | once | 16 | TRBV28 | CASSPLGSTANYGYTF | TGTGCCAGCAGCCCCCTTGGCAGCACCGCTAACTATGGCTACACCTTC
TRBD1 | TRBJ2-3 | NA | 16 | TRBV7-3 | CASSLGDRSPADTQYF | TGTGCCAGCAGCTTAGGGGACAGGAGTCCGGCAGATACGCAGTATTTT
TRBD2 | TRBJ2-5 | NA | 14 | TRBV7-2 | CASSFLAGVETQYF | TGTGCCAGCAGCTTCTTAGCGGGAGTAGAGACCCAGTACTTC
NA | TRBJ2-7 | NA | 14 | TRBV28 | CASSLFLAEEEQYF | TGTGCCAGCAGTTTATTCCTAGCTGAGGAAGAGCAGTACTTC
TRBD2 | TRBJ2-1 | once | 16 | TRBV7-9 | CASSLSSGRAYNEQFF | TGTGCCAGCAGCCTTTCTAGCGGGAGGGCCTACAATGAGCAGTTCTTC
TRBD2 | TRBJ2-1 | NA | 15 | TRBV27 | CASSLGLAGGPKQFF | TGTGCCAGCAGTTTAGGGCTAGCGGGAGGGCCAAAGCAGTTCTTC
NA | TRBJ1-5 | NA | 16 | TRBV19 | CASSMGGEISNQPQHF | TGTGCCAGTAGTATGGGTGGGGAAATTAGCAATCAGCCCCAGCATTTT
NA | TRBJ2-5 | NA | 13 | TRBV28 | CASSWDFEETQYF | TGTGCCAGCAGTTGGGACTTTGAAGAGACCCAGTACTTC
NA | TRBJ2-2 | NA | 16 | TRBV7-6 | CASSLEATLVSGELFF | TGTGCCAGCAGCTTAGAAGCGACGCTCGTTTCCGGGGAGCTGTTTTTT
NA | TRBJ2-7 | NA | 15 | TRBV9 | CASSVGAAGTYEQYF | TGTGCCAGCAGCGTAGGGGCGGCAGGGACCTACGAGCAGTACTTC
NA | TRBJ2-5 | NA | 13 | TRBV5-4 | CASSLEFEETQYF | TGTGCCAGCAGCTTGGAGTTTGAAGAGACCCAGTACTTC
TRBD2 | TRBJ2-4 | NA | 15 | TRBV19 | CASSLLLAGADIQYF | TGTGCCAGTAGTTTATTACTAGCGGGAGCTGACATTCAGTACTTC
NA | TRBJ2-2 | NA | 15 | TRBV9 | CASSAGAPTDGELFF | TGTGCCAGCAGCGCGGGGGCGCCCACCGACGGGGAGCTGTTTTTT
NA | TRBJ2-2 | NA | 14 | TRBV27 | CASSLIRGWGELFF | TGTGCCAGCAGTCTCATCCGAGGGTGGGGGGAGCTGTTTTTT
NA | TRBJ2-3 | NA | 15 | TRBV7-6 | CASSLEIGDTDTQYF | TGTGCCAGCAGCTTAGAGATAGGGGACACAGATACGCAGTATTTT
NA | TRBJ2-1 | NA | 13 | TRBV2 | CASSVERGAEQFF | TGTGCCAGCAGTGTTGAAAGGGGAGCTGAGCAGTTCTTC
NA | TRBJ1-1 | few | 16 | TRBV5-6 | CASSSLPEGGDTEAFF | TGTGCCAGCAGCTCTCTTCCGGAGGGGGGAGATACTGAAGCTTTCTTT
NA | TRBJ2-7 | NA | 11 | TRBV30 | CAWGSTYEQYF | TGTGCCTGGGGAAGTACCTACGAGCAGTACTTC
TRBD1 | TRBJ2-7 | NA | 13 | TRBV19 | CASSQQGAGEQYF | TGTGCCAGTAGCCAACAGGGGGCGGGCGAGCAGTACTTC
NA | TRBJ1-2 | NA | 13 | TRBV7-9 | CASSLGGGDGYTF | TGTGCCAGCAGCTTAGGGGGAGGCGATGGCTACACCTTC